The 9 T cell receptor beta chains listed next were all sequenced from one sample in a study of shared clonotypes between healthy human individuals. Some clones are missing from TCRdb's copy, which holds only in-frame ones; the method was immunoSEQ multiplex PCR. This sample yields 450,000 to 650,000 clones, of which around three quarters are seen a single time; more than 10% belongs to the top ten. Sequenced material: PBMCs. The receptors shown here come from a woman in her 40s in good health. Some clones in this sample may be carry-over from other donors' samples.

J is TRBJ2-7 and V is TRBV16; D possibly corresponds to TRBD2 (5 bases). Germline-derived CDR1 and CDR2 are KGHSY and FQNENV. Trimming removed 4 bases from V and 3 bases from J, with 10 bases in between. The CDR3 length is 13 residues. The chain's CDR3 is CASSRTGVYEQYF. The CDR3 nucleotides are TGTGCCAGCAGCCGGACTGGGGTCTACGAGCAGTACTTC.

J is TRBJ2-7 and V is TRBV7-2; 15 nucleotides match TRBD2. The CDR3 extends over 18 amino acids. The ends lost 5 bases at V and 1 base at J; junction bases unmatched: 9. Germline-derived CDR1 and CDR2 are SGHTA and FQGNSA. The CDR3 nucleotides are TGTGCCAGCAGCGAGGGACTAGCGGGAGGTATGCTTTCCTACGAGCAGTACTTC. This gives the protein CASSEGLAGGMLSYEQYF.

The chain carries TRBV6-6 and TRBJ2-4; a possible D gene is TRBD2 (6 bases). This CDR3 region has 13 residues. Germline CDR1 reads MNHNY; CDR2 reads SVGAGI (reference sequence). V was clipped by 6 bases and J by 13 bases, with 19 bases between them. CDR3 nucleotide sequence: TGTGCCAGCAGGACGCCGGGACTTCCACTGCAGTACTTC. Residues: CASRTPGLPLQYF.

This chain uses TRBV5-4 with TRBJ2-1; TRBD2 aligns across 14 bases. Looked up from germline, CDR1 is SGHNT and CDR2 is YYREEE (reference sequence). The CDR3 runs to 17 residues. With V trimmed by 4 bases and J by 0 bases, 3 bases remained unmatched. This CDR3 reads CASSEGLAGASYNEQFF. For the CDR3, the DNA is TGTGCCAGCAGCGAGGGACTAGCGGGAGCCTCCTACAATGAGCAGTTCTTC.

Concerning this clone: Additional DNA sequences in this sample encode the identical CDR3. This sequence joins TRBV7-9 and TRBJ1-1; D remains unclear. Germline assignment: CDR1 SEHNR and CDR2 FQNEAQ (reference sequence). V was clipped by 6 bases and J by 1 base, with 9 bases between them. The length of the CDR3 is 13 residues. This CDR3 reads CASSFDPNTEAFF. DNA of the CDR3: TGTGCCAGCAGTTTCGACCCGAACACTGAAGCTTTCTTT.

V usage is TRBV19 and J usage is TRBJ1-4; TRBD1 agrees at 7 bases. V was clipped by 7 bases and J by 0 bases; unmatched bases: 8. Per the germline V gene, CDR1 is LNHDA and CDR2 is SQIVND (reference sequence). The CDR3 is made up of 16 amino acids. The CDR3 sequence: CASNAGQMATNEKLFF. CDR3 sequence (DNA): TGTGCCAGTAATGCGGGACAGATGGCAACTAATGAAAAACTGTTTTTT. The variable domain in full, completed from reference TRBV19 and TRBJ1-4, reads DGGITQSPKYLFRKEGQNVTLSCEQNLNHDAMYWYRQDPGQGLRLIYYSQIVNDFQKGDIAEGYSVSREKKESFPLTVTSAQKNPTAFYLCASNAGQMATNEKLFFGSGTQLSVL.

This clone turned up a few times. A single base separates this from a much larger clone, so it may be a read error. Other DNA sequences in this specimen translate into the identical CDR3. V and J are TRBV30 and TRBJ1-5; 8 positions agree with TRBD1. This CDR3 has 15 residues. V lost 3 bases and J lost 2; bases outside the gene matches: 6. The germline V gene has CDR1 GTSNPN and CDR2 SVGIG (reference sequence). The CDR3 loop reads CAWSPLGQGNQPQHF. The CDR3 bases are TGTGCCTGGAGCCCCCTGGGACAGGGCAATCAGCCCCAGCATTTT.

In its sample, this clone was seen once. The chain combines TRBV19 with TRBJ1-5; D not certain. The V and J ends lost 0 bases and 4 bases respectively, with 10 bases between them. This CDR3 is built from 15 residues. CDR1 is LNHDA and CDR2 is SQIVND in the germline V gene (reference sequence). This CDR3 is CASSIDNRINQPQHF. DNA for the CDR3: TGTGCCAGTAGTATAGATAATAGAATTAATCAGCCCCAGCATTTT.

In this sample, this clone turned up a few times. V is TRBV5-1 and J is TRBJ2-3; D is possibly TRBD1 or TRBD2 (5 bases each). Germline V gene data show CDR1 as SGHRS and CDR2 as YFSETQ. V was trimmed by 4 bases and J by 4 bases, leaving 13 bases between them. The CDR3 extends over 14 amino acids. CDR3 sequence (DNA): TGCGCCAGCAGCGGGGGTGTTGCCCCAGATACGCAGTATTTT. It translates to CASSGGVAPDTQYF.